This T cell receptor (beta chain) was sequenced during a study of shared clonotypes between healthy human individuals. Per the germline V gene, CDR1 is MNHEY and CDR2 is SVGAGI. The CDR3 is made up of 15 amino acids. Trimming left V 5 bases short and J 0 bases short, with 11 bases between. Sorted-subset replicate PCR reactions contained roughly 210 ng DNA, corresponding to 29,000 or so T cell genomes. The repertoire was sequenced with immunoSEQ multiplex PCR; TCRdb's copy has only in-frame clones and lacks some. The sample consists of about 820,000 clones, around 93% of them appearing once. The naive CD8 population came from CD45RO-negative cells selected for CCR7, without terminally differentiated effector memory CD45RA+ cells. This clone has a handful of counts.

This sequence originates from a man under 40 in good health. The chain couples TRBV6-5 to TRBJ2-1, with a weak D call TRBD2 (6 bases). The sample consisted of naive CD8+ T cells sorted from blood. The CDR3 spells CASSLDGSSYNEQFF. The CDR3 coding sequence is TGTGCCAGCAGTCTGGACGGGAGCTCCTACAATGAGCAGTTCTTC.